This TCR beta chain is from a study of blood T cell repertoires in COVID-19. Study background: Acute-phase and convalescent COVID-19 samples originated in the United States, Italy and Spain. T cells, B-cell-depleted T cells, or PBMCs supplied cDNA or gDNA.

In the source study's methods: How many nucleated cells were present was estimated from reference gene primer amplification. Some clones are missing from TCRdb's copy, which holds only in-frame ones; the method was immunoSEQ multiplex PCR. V and J calls and clone size come straight from that table; D and trimming were deduced from the DNA. Seen here are about 74,000 clones, around four fifths observed once, and the top ten hold approximately 35%. The sequence was obtained from a man aged 70-80 years with acute or convalescent COVID-19. The sequencing sample was made of peripheral blood.

This CDR3 reads CAISGTGNSNQPQHF. The CDR3, as DNA: TGTGCCATCAGTGGGACAGGTAATAGCAATCAGCCCCAGCATTTT. This sequence joins TRBV10-3 and TRBJ1-5; 7 nucleotides align to TRBD1. This CDR3 is 15 amino acids long. V gave up 4 bases and J gave up 0 bases; unmatched junction bases: 3. In germline, CDR1 is ENHRY, CDR2 SYGVKD.